These 18 T cell receptor beta chains came from one sample sequenced in a study of long-term antiretroviral therapy in people with HIV. This was the immunoSEQ v3.0 assay at survey level. Measured with immunoSEQ multiplex PCR; TCRdb has only the in-frame clones, and not every one. The sample carries fewer than 35,000 clones, roughly 80% recorded once. The sample was unsorted PBMCs, taken 0.4 years before starting antiretroviral therapy. These receptors were collected from a man younger than 35 with HIV.

V is TRBV7-9 and J is TRBJ2-5; D unresolved. The CDR3 is 13 residues long. Trimming took off 4 bases at V and 4 bases at J, with 10 bases between the two ends. Germline loops: CDR1 SEHNR, CDR2 FQNEAQ (reference sequence). The CDR3 bases are TGTGCCAGCAGCTCCGCCCAGACAGAGACCCAGTACTTC. Amino acid sequence: CASSSAQTETQYF.

The chain links TRBV19 to TRBJ1-5; maybe TRBD1 (5 bases). From germline, CDR1 is LNHDA and CDR2 SQIVND (reference sequence). The CDR3 consists of 15 residues. V was shortened by 1 base and J by 7 bases, with 14 bases between the two germline ends. This CDR3 is CASSIAPGRRQPQHF. Written as DNA, the CDR3 is TGTGCCAGTAGTATAGCCCCAGGGCGAAGGCAGCCCCAGCATTTT.

The V and J genes are TRBV7-9 and TRBJ2-6; D is ambiguous. CDR1 SEHNR and CDR2 FQNEAQ come from the germline V gene (reference sequence). The CDR3 contains 14 residues. V was clipped by 6 bases and J by 2 bases, with 8 bases between them. CDR3 region: CASRDETGANVLTF. The DNA for the CDR3 is TGTGCCAGCAGGGATGAAACTGGGGCCAACGTCCTGACTTTC. The full variable domain, rest sourced from reference TRBV7-9 and TRBJ2-6, is DTGVSQNPRHKITKRGQNVTFRCDPISEHNRLYWYRQTLGQGPEFLTYFQNEAQLEKSRLLSDRFSAERPKGSFSTLEIQRTEQGDSAMYLCASRDETGANVLTFGAGSRLTVL.

The chain has TRBV20-1 and TRBJ2-5; D is unclear. Germline CDR1 is DFQATT and CDR2 is SNEGSKA (reference sequence). The CDR3 sequence is 11 residues long. Between the trimmed V and J ends, which lost 3 bases and 7 bases, there was a span of 9 bases. The CDR3, as DNA: TGCAGTGCTAGGGAACACTGGACCCAGTACTTC. This encodes CSAREHWTQYF.

This chain connects TRBV27 to TRBJ2-1; TRBD1 aligns across 11 bases. The V segment lost 5 bases and the J segment 9 bases; nucleotides outside the gene matches: 6. The CDR3 has 14 amino acids. Germline loops: CDR1 MNHEY, CDR2 SMNVEV (reference sequence). CDR3 sequence (DNA): TGTGCCAGCAGTCTGGGACAGGGGGTGGGTGAGCAGTTCTTC. Encoded protein: CASSLGQGVGEQFF.

The chain's CDR3 is CASKNRQGGQPQHF. DNA for the CDR3: TGTGCCAGTAAAAATCGACAGGGGGGTCAGCCCCAGCATTTT. The rearrangement links TRBV19 to TRBJ1-5; 9 nucleotides match TRBD1. Germline values: CDR1 LNHDA, CDR2 SQIVND (reference sequence). V gave up 7 bases and J gave up 6 bases; unmatched junction bases: 7. The CDR3 covers 14 residues.

The rearrangement uses TRBV7-9 and TRBJ2-7, with D maybe TRBD1 (7 bases). The CDR3 spans 13 residues. The V gene's germline CDR1 is SEHNR and CDR2 FQNEAQ (reference sequence). Trimming pared 5 bases from V and 4 bases from J, leaving 12 bases between. The CDR3 sequence: CASSVTGRYEQYF. Written as DNA, the CDR3 is TGTGCCAGCAGCGTGACAGGGAGGTACGAGCAGTACTTC.

This rearrangement joins TRBV7-9 to TRBJ2-3; the D gene is possibly TRBD2 (6 bases). Trimming stripped 7 bases from V and 1 base from J, with 15 bases between. The CDR3 runs to 15 residues. In germline, CDR1 is SEHNR, CDR2 FQNEAQ (reference sequence). The CDR3 spells CASTPVLAGTDTQYF. CDR3 sequence (DNA): TGTGCCAGCACCCCCGTCTTAGCGGGCACAGATACGCAGTATTTT.

The chain couples TRBV6-6 to TRBJ2-7, with 7 bases identical to TRBD1. Germline CDR1 MNHNY, CDR2 SVGAGI (reference sequence). There are 14 residues in the CDR3. V was clipped by 6 bases and J by 6 bases; unmatched bases: 11. The CDR3 sequence is CASSPTGWSPEQYF. In DNA, the CDR3 is TGTGCCAGCAGCCCGACAGGGTGGTCTCCCGAGCAGTACTTC.

The chain employs TRBV19 and TRBJ2-1; perhaps TRBD2 as D (6 bases). The V and J ends lost 3 bases and 1 base respectively, with 10 bases between them. Germline CDR1 reads LNHDA; CDR2 reads SQIVND (reference sequence). The CDR3 is 15 residues long. CDR3 in DNA: TGTGCCAGTAGTATTGGAGGGGAGTCCTACAATGAGCAGTTCTTC. This encodes CASSIGGESYNEQFF.

The chain couples TRBV5-1 to TRBJ2-1; unclear D gene. V was pared by 0 bases and J by 6 bases, with 10 bases between. The CDR3 sequence is 14 residues long. The germline V gene has CDR1 SGHRS and CDR2 YFSETQ. The CDR3 loop is CASSLGGPLNEQFF. The CDR3 nucleotides read TGCGCCAGCAGCTTGGGAGGCCCACTCAATGAGCAGTTCTTC.

The chain carries TRBV10-3 and TRBJ2-2, with 9 nucleotides matching TRBD2. Unmatched junction bases numbered 3, after V lost 7 bases and J lost 0 bases. The CDR3 extends over 15 amino acids. Germline CDR1 is ENHRY and CDR2 is SYGVKD. The CDR3 is CAIMASGANTGELFF. The CDR3 DNA follows: TGTGCCATCATGGCTAGCGGGGCGAACACCGGGGAGCTGTTTTTT.

The rearrangement uses TRBV28 and TRBJ2-7; 7 bases match TRBD2. This CDR3 comprises 14 residues. Germline CDR1 reads MDHEN; CDR2 reads SYDVKM. The V segment lost 5 bases and the J segment 4 bases; nucleotides outside the gene matches: 8. For the CDR3, the DNA is TGTGCCAGCAGTGCGGTGAGCGGGACTTACGAGCAGTACTTC. This codes for CASSAVSGTYEQYF.

This chain joins TRBV28 and TRBJ1-4; TRBD1 might be the D (5 bases). Germline V gene lookup returns CDR1 MDHEN and CDR2 SYDVKM. This CDR3 has 15 amino acids. V lost 5 bases to trimming and J lost 0 bases, with 10 bases between them. CDR3 in amino acids: CASSAGTATNEKLFF. CDR3 coding DNA: TGTGCCAGCAGTGCCGGGACGGCAACTAATGAAAAACTGTTTTTT.

This rearrangement joins TRBV23-1 to TRBJ1-1; D ambiguous. TRBV23-1 is classed as an ORF, of uncertain function. The CDR3 loop spans 13 amino acids. V shed 8 bases and J shed 1 base, with 11 bases lying between them. This chain's CDR3 is CASGRTENTEAFF. Written as DNA, the CDR3 is TGCGCCAGCGGGAGGACGGAGAACACTGAAGCTTTCTTT.

V and J are TRBV5-4 and TRBJ2-7; D remains unclear. The CDR3 loop spans 13 amino acids. Germline values: CDR1 SGHNT, CDR2 YYREEE (reference sequence). V was shortened by 3 bases and J by 2 bases, with 9 bases between the two germline ends. The CDR3 bases are TGTGCCAGCAGCTCGGACGAGGCCTACGAGCAGTACTTC. Residues: CASSSDEAYEQYF.

The V gene is TRBV6-9, the J gene TRBJ1-5; the D is unclear. The CDR3 runs to 13 residues. Germline V gene lookup returns CDR1 MNHGY and CDR2 SVAAGI. The V end lost 4 bases, the J end lost 5 bases, and 9 bases lay between the germline ends. CDR3 sequence (DNA): TGTGCCAGCAGTTCACAGAGGCATCAGCCCCAGCATTTT. This sequence encodes CASSSQRHQPQHF.

The chain carries TRBV7-3 and TRBJ2-7; a possible D gene is TRBD2 (5 bases). CDR3 size: 15 residues. The ends were cut back, 5 bases at V and 0 bases at J, with 14 bases in the middle. From germline, CDR1 is SGHTA and CDR2 FQGTGA. In DNA, the CDR3 is TGTGCCAGCAGCCTCGTCCCAGCGGCCTCCTACGAGCAGTACTTC. Protein product: CASSLVPAASYEQYF.